Detailed here is one T cell receptor (beta chain). Its antigen target is currently unknown. No quality values exist for individual bases; no much larger clone is one base distant. Spanning cysteine to phenylalanine, the CDR3 consists of 15 amino acids. The only DNA kept is the CDR3, 45 bases in frame from the first base. V loses 0 bases, J loses 5 bases, and the germline ends lie 12 bases apart. These data are taken from a study of technical replicates of blood from a handful of donors (dated by TCRdb to about 2017). Libraries were made using the immunoSEQ multiplex PCR assay. The table was pulled from immuneACCESS by TCRdb, which kept in-frame rearrangements only. Such tables lose some clones; where checked, under half of the loss comes from unresolved V genes, and the rest has no known cause. This sample has some 87,000 clones in its table, and about 96% of those were observed once. Around 0.31% of the sample lies in the top ten.

The sequencing sample was made of T cells isolated from PBMCs. This clonotype was sampled from a human donor in good health. The chain is encoded by TRBV5-3 joined to TRBJ1-5; a weak D assignment points to TRBD1 (6 bases agree). TRBV5-3 is designated an ORF whose function remains uncertain. The DNA reads TGTGCCAGAAGCTTGGCCCAAGGGGGTCATCAGCCCCAGCATTTT. Translated, this is CARSLAQGGHQPQHF.